The 10 T cell receptor beta chains presented below share a single source sample, sequenced in a study of cytomegalovirus exposure and HLA in healthy donors. PCR primers comprised 60 Vbeta and 13 Jbeta primers. Profiled with immunoSEQ multiplex PCR; TCRdb holds only in-frame clones, not every one. This sample's table has roughly 120,000 clones. The sequenced sample was PBMCs. Receptor source: a man aged 40-50 years in good health and CMV-seronegative.

Written as DNA, the CDR3 is TGTGCCAGCACCCGGGGGTACGACGAAAAACTGTTTTTT. This codes for CASTRGYDEKLFF. The rearrangement joins TRBV11-2 to TRBJ1-4, with TRBD1 as a possible D gene (5 bases). Per germline, CDR1 SGHAT and CDR2 FQNNGV. V was pared by 7 bases and J by 8 bases, with 14 bases between. This CDR3 is 13 amino acids long.

The CDR3 sequence: CASSYPGLQGKPEAFF. The CDR3 DNA follows: TGTGCCAGCAGTTACCCCGGTTTACAGGGGAAACCTGAAGCTTTCTTT. The chain recombines TRBV6-6 with TRBJ1-1; 7 bases are a match to TRBD1. Germline V lookup: CDR1 MNHNY, CDR2 SVGAGI (reference sequence). This CDR3 is built from 16 residues. The J segment lost 6 bases and the V segment lost 2 bases, leaving 12 bases of the junction unmatched.

The chain carries TRBV5-1 and TRBJ2-5; 14 bases agree with TRBD2. With 2 bases clipped from V and 5 bases from J, the junction kept 5 bases outside the gene matches. This CDR3 contains 16 residues. Germline-derived CDR1 and CDR2 are SGHRS and YFSETQ. In DNA, the CDR3 is TGCGCCAGCAGCTTAGGACTAGCGGGAGGAGAGGAGACCCAGTACTTC. Translating gives CASSLGLAGGEETQYF.

The V and J genes are TRBV28 and TRBJ2-7; 7 nucleotides align to TRBD1. The germline V gene encodes CDR1 MDHEN and CDR2 SYDVKM. V was clipped by 5 bases and J by 3 bases; unmatched bases: 10. The CDR3 covers 15 residues. The CDR3 nucleotides are TGTGCCAGCAGTCCCCGGGGTTCAGGGGGCTACGAGCAGTACTTC. This translates into CASSPRGSGGYEQYF.

Comment on this clone: One end of the junction is discordant with germline, which a read error may explain. The gene calls are TRBV7-7 and TRBJ2-3, with TRBD1 matching 7 bases. The germline gives CDR1 SSHAT, CDR2 FNYEAQ (reference sequence). The length of the CDR3 is 16 residues. The chain's CDR3 is CASSLGQGDSTDTQYF. The CDR3 bases are TGTGCTAGCAGCTTAGGTCAGGGGGACAGCACAGATACGCAGTATTTT.

This chain joins TRBV6-4 and TRBJ1-1; possible D gene TRBD1, 5 bases. The CDR3 covers 12 residues. Germline V gene lookup returns CDR1 MRHNA and CDR2 SNTAGT. The ends were cut back, 6 bases at V and 6 bases at J, with 11 bases in the middle. The CDR3 protein is CASRAGSAEAFF. CDR3 nucleotides: TGTGCCAGCAGAGCAGGGTCGGCTGAAGCTTTCTTT.

Remarks on this clone: Other nucleotide sequences in the sample specify the same CDR3. The rearrangement uses TRBV11-1 and TRBJ1-1; maybe TRBD1 (5 bases). V lost 5 bases, J lost 5 bases, and 18 bases lay in between. The CDR3 length is 15 residues. From germline, CDR1 is SGHAT and CDR2 FQDESV (reference sequence). DNA for the CDR3: TGTGCCAGCAGCGCTATCGGCGCCGGGGGAACTGAAGCTTTCTTT. The encoded protein is CASSAIGAGGTEAFF. Drawing the rest from reference TRBV11-1 and TRBJ1-1, the complete variable domain is EAEVAQSPRYKITEKSQAVAFWCDPISGHATLYWYRQILGQGPELLVQFQDESVVDDSQLPKDRFSAERLKGVDSTLKIQPAELGDSAMYLCASSAIGAGGTEAFFGQGTRLTVV.

The chain recombines TRBV27 with TRBJ2-1; TRBD1 agrees at 11 bases. The CDR3 is 14 residues long. CDR1 is MNHEY and CDR2 is SMNVEV in the germline V gene (reference sequence). V lost 5 bases to trimming and J lost 7 bases; unmatched junction nucleotides: 4. In DNA form, the CDR3 reads TGTGCCAGCAGTAGCGGGACAGGGGGTAATGAGCAGTTCTTC. Its protein is CASSSGTGGNEQFF.

The genes are TRBV25-1 and TRBJ2-7; TRBD1 aligns across 10 bases. The trim removed 5 bases at V and 2 bases at J, leaving 9 bases unmatched. Germline V gene sequence: CDR1 MGHDK, CDR2 SYGVNS. The CDR3 totals 16 residues. CDR3 in amino acids: CASSKLWGQGTYEQYF. The CDR3 bases are TGTGCCAGCAGTAAGCTCTGGGGACAGGGGACCTACGAGCAGTACTTC.

The chain carries TRBV5-1 and TRBJ1-1; TRBD1 might be the D (5 bases). V lost 0 bases to trimming and J lost 3 bases, with 12 bases between them. Germline CDR1 reads SGHRS; CDR2 reads YFSETQ. The CDR3 has 15 residues. This CDR3 reads CASSLDGGVYTEAFF. In DNA form, the CDR3 reads TGCGCCAGCAGCTTGGACGGGGGGGTTTACACTGAAGCTTTCTTT.